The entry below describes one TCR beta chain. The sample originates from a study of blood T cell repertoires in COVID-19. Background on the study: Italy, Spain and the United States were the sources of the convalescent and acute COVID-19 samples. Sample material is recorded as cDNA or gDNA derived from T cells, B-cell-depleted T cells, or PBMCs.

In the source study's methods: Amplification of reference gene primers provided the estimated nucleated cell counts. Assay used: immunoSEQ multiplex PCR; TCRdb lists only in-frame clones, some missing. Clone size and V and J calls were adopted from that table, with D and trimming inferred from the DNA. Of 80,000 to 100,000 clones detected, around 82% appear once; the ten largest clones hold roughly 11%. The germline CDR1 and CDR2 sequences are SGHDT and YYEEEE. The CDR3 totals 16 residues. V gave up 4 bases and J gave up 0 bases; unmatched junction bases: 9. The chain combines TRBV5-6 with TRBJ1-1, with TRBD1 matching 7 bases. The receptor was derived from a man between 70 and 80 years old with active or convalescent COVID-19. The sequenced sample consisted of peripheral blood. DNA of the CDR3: TGTGCCAGCAGCCGAGACGGTGACAGGGTGAACACTGAAGCTTTCTTT. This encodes CASSRDGDRVNTEAFF.